This TCR beta chain emerged from a study of blood T cells in healthy people across ages. In germline, CDR1 is LGHDT, CDR2 YNNKEL (reference sequence). The CDR3 is 15 residues long. Of note for this clonotype: The junction differs from germline at one of its ends, possibly a read error.

For the second PCR, which ran for roughly 7 to 11 cycles, a sample-barcoded 5' primer and a J-beta primer mix were used. TCRdb analysed the 5' RACE reads with MiXCR anew, one entry per CDR3 protein. The sample lists around 970,000 distinct CDR3 sequences, roughly half occurring once. The rearrangement uses TRBV3-1 and TRBJ1-2, with D unclear. The sample comprised blood. This clonotype was obtained from a woman aged 60-75 years in good health. The CDR3 protein is CASGQDRRGNYGYTF. In nucleotides, the CDR3 is TGTGCCAGCGGCCAAGATCGAAGAGGAAACTATGGCTACACCTTC.